This T cell receptor (beta chain) was sequenced during a study of cytomegalovirus exposure and HLA in healthy donors. Study outcomes and limitations: About 90% or about 30% of the time was how often most TCR beta V segments were productive, according to an earlier analysis. A later analysis linked a missense variant in DCLRE1C to the trimming of TCR beta V and J genes. Several V segments, TRBV6-2 and TRBV6-3 among them, could not be told apart and were dropped. In a later analysis, HLA-associated beta chains showed higher expansion and lower generation probabilities than comparable chains.

From germline, CDR1 is SGDLS and CDR2 YYNGEE. V was pared by 4 bases and J by 4 bases, with 17 bases between. This CDR3 contains 15 residues. Details on this clone: Its antigen is not identified.

It was with 60 Vbeta and 13 Jbeta primers that the PCR ran. Assay: immunoSEQ multiplex PCR; the TCRdb copy retains only in-frame clones and omits some. The sample contains over 100,000 clones, approximately 78% of which appear only once. The V gene is TRBV9, the J gene TRBJ1-2; no definite D call. The TCR originated in a woman in her forties or fifties in good health and CMV-seropositive. The sequenced sample was PBMCs. The CDR3 loop is CASSLLSGGSYGYTF. The CDR3 bases are TGTGCCAGCAGCCTCCTCAGCGGAGGGTCCTATGGCTACACCTTC.